This T cell receptor beta chain is from a study of T cell responses to AZD1222 COVID-19 vaccine. A note on this clone: What it binds is unknown.

Overall study results and limits: The study found Spike-specific TCR breadth and depth rose after two AZD1222 doses.

TCRdb's table, derived via immunoSEQ multiplex PCR, lists solely in-frame clones and lacks some. There are about 270,000 clones in the sample; 85% to 95% occur only once, and roughly 0.5% lies in the top ten. Germline V lookup: CDR1 MDHEN, CDR2 SYDVKM. This CDR3 is built from 16 residues. V lost 1 base, J lost 2 bases, and 7 bases stayed unmatched. This TCR was sampled from an adult who received the AZD1222 COVID-19 vaccine. The sequencing used peripheral blood, collected 28 days after the second AZD1222 dose. V gene TRBV28 combines with J gene TRBJ1-2; 7 nucleotides line up with TRBD1. CDR3 in DNA: TGTGCCAGCAGTTTATCTTGGAGGGGGCCGAACTATGGCTACACCTTC. Residues: CASSLSWRGPNYGYTF.